This TCR beta chain was retrieved from a study of blood T cell repertoires in COVID-19. Across the study: From the United States, Italy and Spain came samples of acute and convalescent COVID-19. PBMCs, B-cell-depleted T cells, or T cells were the source of the cDNA or gDNA that made up the material.

Comments on this clone: Other DNA variants within this sample encode the same CDR3.

In the original analysis: Cell counts per sample came from amplifying reference gene primers. Some clones are missing from TCRdb's copy, which holds only in-frame ones; the method was immunoSEQ multiplex PCR. D and trimming come from the DNA, and the V and J calls and clone size come from that table. The sample lists over 120,000 clones; under 90% were seen once. The specimen sequenced was peripheral blood. This receptor was identified in a man in his sixties or seventies who had recovered from COVID-19.

The CDR3 DNA follows: TGTGCCTGGAGTGGCAGGGTTAGCAATCAGCCCCAGCATTTT. It codes for CAWSGRVSNQPQHF. The chain joins TRBV30 to TRBJ1-5, with a weak D call TRBD1 (5 bases). V was cut by 1 base and J by 0 bases, with 7 bases left in between. The CDR3 loop spans 14 amino acids. Germline V gene data show CDR1 as GTSNPN and CDR2 as SVGIG (reference sequence).